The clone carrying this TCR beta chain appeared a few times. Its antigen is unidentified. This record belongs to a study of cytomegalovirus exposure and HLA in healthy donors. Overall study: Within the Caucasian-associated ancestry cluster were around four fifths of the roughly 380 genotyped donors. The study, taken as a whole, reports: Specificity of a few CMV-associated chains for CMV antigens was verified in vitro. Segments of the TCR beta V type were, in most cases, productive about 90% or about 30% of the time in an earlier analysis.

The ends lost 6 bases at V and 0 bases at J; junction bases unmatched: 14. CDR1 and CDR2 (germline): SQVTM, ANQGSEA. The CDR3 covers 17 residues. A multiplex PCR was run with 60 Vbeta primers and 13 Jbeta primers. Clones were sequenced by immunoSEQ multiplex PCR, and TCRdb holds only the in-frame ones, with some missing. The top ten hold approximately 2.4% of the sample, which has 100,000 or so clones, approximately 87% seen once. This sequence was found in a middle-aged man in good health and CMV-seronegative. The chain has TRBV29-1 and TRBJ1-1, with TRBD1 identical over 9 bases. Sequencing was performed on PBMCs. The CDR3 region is CSVARAADRGLNTEAFF. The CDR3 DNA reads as TGCAGCGTCGCTCGGGCGGCGGACAGGGGCTTGAACACTGAAGCTTTCTTT.